This T cell receptor beta chain was sequenced for a study of cytomegalovirus exposure and HLA in healthy donors. About the research overall: Most genotyped donors, 75% to 85% of 350 to 500, had Caucasian-associated genetic ancestry.

About this clone itself: The target antigen is unknown.

Study results and limitations: Some V segments (TRBV6-2 and TRBV6-3 among them) were excluded as indistinguishable. Reportedly, diagnosis of cytomegalovirus status by the classifier showed high specificity and sensitivity.

V gave up 6 bases and J gave up 7 bases, with 10 bases separating them. There are 12 residues in the CDR3. Germline V lookup: CDR1 WNHNN, CDR2 SYGVQD (reference sequence). The PCR made use of 60 Vbeta and 13 Jbeta primers. Generated by immunoSEQ multiplex PCR, the TCRdb table keeps only in-frame clones and is missing some. The sample contains around 180,000 clones, less than 75% of which appear only once. The sequence was obtained from a girl aged 10-17 years in good health and CMV-seronegative. The chain uses TRBV10-1 and TRBJ2-1; the D gene is possibly TRBD2 (6 bases). The specimen was PBMCs. CDR3 nucleotide sequence: TGCGCCAGCAGCGGGGACTTTAATGAGCAGTTCTTC. Its protein is CASSGDFNEQFF.